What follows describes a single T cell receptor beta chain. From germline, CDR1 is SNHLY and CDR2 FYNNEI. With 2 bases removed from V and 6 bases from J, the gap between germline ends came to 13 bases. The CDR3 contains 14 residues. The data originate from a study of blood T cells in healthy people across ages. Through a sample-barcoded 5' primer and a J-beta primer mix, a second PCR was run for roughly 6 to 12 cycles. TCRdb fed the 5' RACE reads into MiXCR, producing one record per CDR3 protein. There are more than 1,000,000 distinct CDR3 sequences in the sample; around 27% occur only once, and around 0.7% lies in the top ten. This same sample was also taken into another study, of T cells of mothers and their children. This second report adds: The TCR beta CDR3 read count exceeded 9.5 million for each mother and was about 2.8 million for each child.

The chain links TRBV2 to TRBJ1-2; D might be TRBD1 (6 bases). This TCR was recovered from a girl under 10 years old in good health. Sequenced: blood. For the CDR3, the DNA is TGTGCCAGCAGTGAATGGGCAGGGGAGAATGGCTACACCTTC. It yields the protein CASSEWAGENGYTF. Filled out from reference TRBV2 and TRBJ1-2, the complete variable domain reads EPEVTQTPSHQVTQMGQEVILRCVPISNHLYFYWYRQILGQKVEFLVSFYNNEISEKSEIFDDQFSVERPDGSNFTLKIRSTKLEDSAMYFCASSEWAGENGYTFGSGTRLTVV.